These T cell receptor beta chains were read from a single sample in a study of OX40 agonist ivuxolimab in advanced cancers. Clones were read by immunoSEQ multiplex PCR, and TCRdb kept only the in-frame ones, dropping some. The sample lists tens of thousands of clones, 85% to 90% occurring once. This sample comprised CD4+ or CD8+ T cells sorted from blood, obtained in a trial of the OX40 agonist ivuxolimab. The receptors were gathered from an adult with an advanced solid tumor such as melanoma, head and neck, liver or kidney cancer. CDR3s include the opening cysteine and the closing phenylalanine or tryptophan. D genes are given only for firm matches. Part of the rows lack a size; the others show once, few, many or a class for expanded clones.

abundance,d_gene,v_gene,j_gene,CDR3nt,CDR3aa
-,TRBD1,TRBV11-2,TRBJ2-7,TGTGCCAGCAGCCCCCGGACAGGGGGCGCCTCCTACGAGCAGTACTTC,CASSPRTGGASYEQYF
-,TRBD1,TRBV27,TRBJ2-7,TGTGCCAGCAGCTACCGAACAGGGGGCGGATACGAGCAGTACTTC,CASSYRTGGGYEQYF
-,-,TRBV19,TRBJ1-1,TGTGCCAGTAGTATTAGCTCCATGAACACTGAAGCTTTCTTT,CASSISSMNTEAFF
once,-,TRBV5-6,TRBJ1-5,TGTGCCAGCAGCCCAAGACCGGTTGGGCCCCAGCATTTT,CASSPRPVGPQHF
-,TRBD2,TRBV4-1,TRBJ2-3,TGCGCCAGCAGCCAAGACGAGGTGGGGGCGGGAGGGCCCACAGATACGCAGTATTTT,CASSQDEVGAGGPTDTQYF
-,-,TRBV28,TRBJ1-1,TGTGCCAGCAGTCTAATACACAGGAACACTGAAGCTTTCTTT,CASSLIHRNTEAFF
-,TRBD2,TRBV10-2,TRBJ2-3,TGCGCCAGCAGTGAGAGGGTAGCGGGAGCCGGCGGGAATTTT,CASSERVAGAGGNF
-,TRBD2,TRBV9,TRBJ2-1,TGTGCCAGCAGCCCGCGACTAGCGGGCCTCAACAATGAGCAGTTCTTC,CASSPRLAGLNNEQFF
once,TRBD2,TRBV10-3,TRBJ2-1,TGTGCCATCAGTGAGTCCGGGACTAGCGGGAACAATGAGCAGTTCTTC,CAISESGTSGNNEQFF
-,TRBD1,TRBV27,TRBJ1-2,TGTGCCAGCTCCGGGACAGACCATATTGGCTACACCTTC,CASSGTDHIGYTF
-,-,TRBV7-2,TRBJ2-1,TGTGCCAGCAGCTTAGGGAGGTCCTACAATGAGCAGTTCTTC,CASSLGRSYNEQFF
-,-,TRBV19,TRBJ1-3,TGTGCCAGTAGTATAACGTCCTCTGGAAACACCATATATTTT,CASSITSSGNTIYF
-,-,TRBV2,TRBJ1-5,TGTGCCAGCGGTAAGGACAGATCGAGCAATCAGCCCCAGCATTTT,CASGKDRSSNQPQHF
-,TRBD1,TRBV5-4,TRBJ2-2,TGTGCCAGCAGCCCGACAGGGTTTGGGGAGCTGTTTTTT,CASSPTGFGELFF
-,-,TRBV15,TRBJ2-2,TGTGCCACCAGCAGAGGCGATACCGGGGAGCTGTTTTTT,CATSRGDTGELFF
-,TRBD1,TRBV5-1,TRBJ1-4,TGCGCCAGCAGCTTGGTGGGACAGGGGACCGAAAAACTGTTTTTT,CASSLVGQGTEKLFF
-,-,TRBV11-2,TRBJ2-2,TGTGCCAGCAGCCACACCGGGGAGCTGTTTTTT,CASSHTGELFF
-,-,TRBV18,TRBJ1-5,TGTGCCAGCTCACAATCGTCCAATCAGCCCCAGCATTTT,CASSQSSNQPQHF
-,TRBD1,TRBV10-3,TRBJ2-4,TGTGCCATCAGTCCGGGACAGGGATCTCAAAACATTCAGTACTTC,CAISPGQGSQNIQYF
-,-,TRBV28,TRBJ1-5,TGTGCCAGCAGTTTAGGGCAGGGCTTTCGTCAGCCCCAGCATTTT,CASSLGQGFRQPQHF
-,-,TRBV28,TRBJ2-7,TGTGCCAGCAGTTTATGGGACAGCTACGAGCAGTACTTC,CASSLWDSYEQYF
-,-,TRBV4-2,TRBJ2-1,TGTGCCAGCAGCCAAGGCGGGACCCCGCCCTACAATGAGCAGTTCTTC,CASSQGGTPPYNEQFF
-,-,TRBV7-5,TRBJ1-5,TGTGCCAGAAGCTTAGAGGAGGGCGAAGAACCCCAGCCCCAGCATTTT,CARSLEEGEEPQPQHF
-,-,TRBV5-6,TRBJ2-7,TGTGCCAGCAGCTTCCCTGGGTACGAGCAGTACTTC,CASSFPGYEQYF
-,TRBD1,TRBV7-3,TRBJ1-1,TGTGCCAGCAGCCGGGACAGGGACACTGAAGCTTTCTTT,CASSRDRDTEAFF
-,TRBD1,TRBV13,TRBJ1-1,TGTGCCAGCAGCTCCCAGACAGGGAAGTTGAACACTGAAGCTTTCTTT,CASSSQTGKLNTEAFF
-,-,TRBV19,TRBJ2-6,TGTGCCAGTACTGATCGAAAAAGAGCAGGGAGGTATAGTGGGGCCAACGTCCTGACTTTC,CASTDRKRAGRYSGANVLTF
-,TRBD1,TRBV5-6,TRBJ1-3,TGTGCCAGCAGCTGGGGACAGGTGACCTCTGGAAACACCATATATTTT,CASSWGQVTSGNTIYF
once,-,TRBV7-9,TRBJ2-3,TGTGCCAGCAGCTTGGGGCATCCCACAGATACGCAGTATTTT,CASSLGHPTDTQYF